This TCR beta chain is from a study of T cell responses to AZD1222 COVID-19 vaccine (dated by TCRdb to 2020 to 2022). For context, the study as a whole: AZD1222 recipients given second doses at about 4 weeks or at about 12 weeks were pooled, since spike-specific TCR depth and breadth were not found to differ between the two schedules. Trial participants were enrolled into age subgroups of 18-55, 56-69 and 70-plus years, which contained about 150, 27 and 61 TCR-sequenced participants, respectively. TCR sequencing was performed for 230 to 250 trial participants, of whom some 200 were given two doses of AZD1222 and some 26 were given two doses of MenACWY control vaccine. Summary of the overall study and its limitations: Participants were mostly white British and included more females than males, and it was suggested by the authors that clonal diversity may have been underestimated. After two AZD1222 doses, spike-specific TCR breadth and depth were significantly higher than at day 0 and than in MenACWY recipients. Conclusions about previously exposed vaccinees were limited because only six AZD1222 recipients were SARS-CoV-2 seropositive at baseline. Reportedly, almost half of the unique spike-specific TCRs recognized epitopes lying outside the regions that are mutated in the B.1.351 and B.1.1.7 variants. CD4 TCRs associated with the vaccine covered the entire spike protein, and the dominant responses were in regions 160-218 and 743-854. The 56-69-year group was small, and its depth increase did not reach significance, likely because of low power. No day 14 peak-response samples were available, so repertoires were characterized only after the peak T cell response.

The CDR3 regions of human TCRbeta chains were analyzed by immunosequencing. The paper's processing steps were these. TCRs in the repertoires were matched against a reference library of SARS-CoV-2-specific TCRs that had been generated with the MIRA antigen-specificity platform. Breadth meant the fraction of unique TCRs that were SARS-CoV-2-associated, whereas depth meant the fraction of total T cells that were SARS-CoV-2-associated. Using the MIRA data, each spike-specific TCR was assigned both to the spike region to which the TCR was reactive and to a CD4 or CD8 class. Log10-transformed breadth and depth values were compared by one-way ANOVA with Sidak's multiple comparisons tests. As stored in TCRdb, this immuneACCESS dataset retains in-frame rearrangements with V and J assigned. A fraction of the clones does not appear; measured against another copy, unresolved V genes explain less than half of the discrepancy, and the remainder lacks a known reason. V, J and clone size are those of that table, while D and trimming were read from the DNA. The sample table holds 55,000 to 65,000 clones, of which over 70% were seen once. The ten top clones hold under 15% of the sample.

V lost 4 bases and J lost 8 bases; the stretch between them is 17 bases long. The CDR3 holds 15 amino acids from the cysteine to the phenylalanine. Left in the record is the CDR3 DNA by itself, 45 bases read in frame from the first base. From the germline V gene, CDR1 is SGHDN and CDR2 is FVKESK. A remark on this clone: Its antigen remains undetermined. Base quality data are lacking; no much larger clone is found one base away.

What this sample's time point label stands for: baseline before first vaccination. Vaccinee samples came from UK trials COV001 and COV002, including a single-blind randomized controlled phase 2/3 trial of AZD1222 (ChAdOx1 nCoV-19) in healthy adults. Trial participant PBMC samples were collected at day 0 and day 28 after the second dose for TCRbeta chain sequencing. Material: peripheral blood, obtained on day 0 of AZD1222 vaccination. The clonotype comes from an adult in good health. This sequence uses TRBV14 and TRBJ1-4; no D segment can be confidently identified. In nucleotides, the sequence is TGTGCCAGCAGCCGGTGGAATGGGGAATCCGAAAAACTGTTTTTT. This sequence encodes CASSRWNGESEKLFF.